This passage covers 30 T cell receptor beta chains from one sample sequenced in a study of PD-L1 blockade in urothelial cancer. The protocol was immunoSEQ multiplex PCR, while the TCRdb copy is restricted to in-frame clones and leaves out a portion. The sample carries about 30,000 clones, around 89% recorded once. This sample's time point: peripheral blood 6 weeks after treatment start. The sample was PBMCs, taken around atezolizumab (anti-PD-L1) treatment. The source of these receptors is a man older than 75 with urothelial cancer.

V usage is TRBV28 and J usage is TRBJ2-2, with 8 bases that match TRBD2. V shed 5 bases, J shed 4 bases, and the junction held 12 bases outside the gene matches. The CDR3 is 17 amino acids. Germline V gene sequence: CDR1 MDHEN, CDR2 SYDVKM. CDR3 in DNA: TGTGCCAGCAGTGCAAACAGCGGGAGTCGCGGCACCGGGGAGCTGTTTTTT. It yields the protein CASSANSGSRGTGELFF.

The chain joins TRBV19 to TRBJ2-1; 7 bases map to TRBD1. The ends lost 6 bases at V and 0 bases at J; junction bases unmatched: 5. Germline V CDR1 and CDR2: LNHDA, SQIVND (reference sequence). The CDR3 consists of 15 residues. CDR3 protein: CASSGQDPSYNEQFF. The CDR3 DNA follows: TGTGCCAGTAGCGGACAGGATCCCTCCTACAATGAGCAGTTCTTC. The full variable domain, rest sourced from reference TRBV19 and TRBJ2-1, is DGGITQSPKYLFRKEGQNVTLSCEQNLNHDAMYWYRQDPGQGLRLIYYSQIVNDFQKGDIAEGYSVSREKKESFPLTVTSAQKNPTAFYLCASSGQDPSYNEQFFGPGTRLTVL.

The chain uses TRBV6-4 and TRBJ2-3, with 8 nucleotides matching TRBD2. Germline values: CDR1 MRHNA, CDR2 SNTAGT. There are 14 residues in the CDR3. V dropped 3 bases and J dropped 4; count of bases not matched to a gene: 3. The CDR3 nucleotides are TGTGCCAGCAGTGAAAGCGGGAGTTCAGATACGCAGTATTTT. Translation gives CASSESGSSDTQYF.

This clone has just one count. This chain uses TRBV14 with TRBJ2-1; 7 positions agree with TRBD2. V shed 4 bases, J shed 0 bases, and the junction held 12 bases outside the gene matches. The CDR3 has 18 residues. The V gene's germline CDR1 is SGHDN and CDR2 FVKESK. CDR3 DNA sequence: TGTGCCAGCAGCCTAGGAGGCCTAGCGGTTGCCTCCTACAATGAGCAGTTCTTC. Translation gives CASSLGGLAVASYNEQFF.

The chain has TRBV19 and TRBJ2-1; 15 bases agree with TRBD2. The CDR3 loop spans 17 amino acids. The ends lost 7 bases at V and 1 base at J; junction bases unmatched: 5. Germline CDR1 is LNHDA and CDR2 is SQIVND (reference sequence). CDR3 sequence reads: CASMGLAGGNSYNEQFF. The CDR3 bases are TGTGCCAGTATGGGACTAGCGGGAGGTAATTCCTACAATGAGCAGTTCTTC.

The chain couples TRBV4-3 to TRBJ2-1; maybe TRBD1 (5 bases). The CDR3 runs 14 residues. Trimming shortened V by 2 bases and J by 10 bases, and 15 bases separated the two germline ends. The germline V gene has CDR1 LGHNA and CDR2 YSLEER. CDR3 DNA: TGCGCCAGCAGCCAAAGGGGCCCGGGTTGGGAGCAGTTCTTC. It yields the protein CASSQRGPGWEQFF.

The chain joins TRBV7-8 to TRBJ2-1, with TRBD2 matching 14 bases. CDR1 is SGHVS and CDR2 is FQNEAQ in the germline V gene. Germline trimming cut 0 bases from V and 8 bases from J; bases unmatched to any gene: 3. This CDR3 has 16 residues. The CDR3 loop is CASSLAPTSGRDEQFF. DNA for the CDR3: TGTGCCAGCAGCTTAGCCCCGACTAGCGGGAGGGATGAGCAGTTCTTC.

The J gene is TRBJ1-4, the V gene TRBV28, with TRBD1 identical over 8 bases. The CDR3 totals 16 residues. J was trimmed by 4 bases and V by 5 bases; bases with no gene match: 9. Germline V gives CDR1 MDHEN, CDR2 SYDVKM. CDR3: CASSQGTGRFNEKLFF. The DNA for the CDR3 is TGTGCCAGCAGTCAAGGGACAGGTCGGTTTAATGAAAAACTGTTTTTT.

This chain joins TRBV7-9 and TRBJ2-1, with unresolved D. Per germline, CDR1 SEHNR and CDR2 FQNEAQ (reference sequence). V lost 5 bases and J lost 10, with 24 bases in between. The CDR3 length is 16 residues. CDR3 nucleotide sequence: TGTGCCAGCAGCGCCGGCCCAAGAACCGTCGCGGAGGAGCAGTTCTTC. Its translation: CASSAGPRTVAEEQFF.

The J gene is TRBJ2-7, the V gene TRBV5-1, with TRBD2 as a possible D gene (6 bases). CDR3 size: 17 residues. CDR1 is SGHRS and CDR2 is YFSETQ in the germline V gene. Trimming removed 2 bases at V and 6 bases at J, with 24 bases between. CDR3 DNA: TGCGCCAGCAGCTTCCCAGCTGGCGGCAGGGACTTCTCCGAGCAGTACTTC. This gives the protein CASSFPAGGRDFSEQYF.

The genes are TRBV5-1 and TRBJ2-7; weak D call: TRBD2 (6 bases). The CDR3 loop spans 16 amino acids. In germline, CDR1 is SGHRS, CDR2 YFSETQ. Between the trimmed V and J ends, which lost 4 bases and 0 bases, there was a span of 17 bases. Here the CDR3 reads CASSLEAGRSSYEQYF. The CDR3 DNA sequence: TGCGCCAGCAGCCTAGAGGCGGGACGTAGCTCCTACGAGCAGTACTTC.

This clone was picked up a small number of times. V usage is TRBV10-2 and J usage is TRBJ2-3; 8 bases agree with TRBD1. The CDR3 length is 14 residues. Germline V gene lookup returns CDR1 WSHSY and CDR2 SAAADI. Trimming at V came to 6 bases and at J to 3 bases, leaving 5 bases not matched to a gene. CDR3 DNA: TGCGCCAGCAGGACAGGGGTCGAGACAGATACGCAGTATTTT. It codes for CASRTGVETDTQYF.

The rearrangement uses TRBV7-8 and TRBJ2-1; the match to TRBD1 covers 8 bases. This CDR3 comprises 16 residues. The V gene end was trimmed by 5 bases and the J gene end by 5 bases; junction bases not matched to a gene: 11. CDR1 and CDR2 (germline): SGHVS, FQNEAQ. CDR3 coding DNA: TGTGCCAGCAGCCCCTCAGGGGGCATTATCGACAATGAGCAGTTCTTC. Translated, it gives CASSPSGGIIDNEQFF. Based on the CDR3 plus reference TRBV7-8 and TRBJ2-1, the full variable domain is GAGVSQSPRYKVAKRGQDVALRCDPISGHVSLFWYQQALGQGPEFLTYFQNEAQLDKSGLPSDRFFAERPEGSVSTLKIQRTQQEDSAVYLCASSPSGGIIDNEQFFGPGTRLTVL.

This rearrangement joins TRBV5-5 to TRBJ2-7; 7 bases map to TRBD1. Trimming took 0 bases from V and 6 from J; bases not matched to a gene: 6. Germline V gives CDR1 SGHKS, CDR2 YYEKEE (reference sequence). The CDR3 totals 14 residues. CDR3 coding DNA: TGTGCCAGCAGCTTGGGATGGGGACAGCGCGAGCAGTACTTC. It encodes CASSLGWGQREQYF.

CDR3 sequence reads: CASSLAGAGEETQYF. CDR3 in DNA: TGCGCCAGCAGCTTGGCCGGGGCAGGGGAAGAGACCCAGTACTTC. The chain links TRBV5-1 to TRBJ2-5, with D possibly TRBD1 on 6 matching bases. This CDR3 is built from 15 residues. Per the germline V gene, CDR1 is SGHRS and CDR2 is YFSETQ. Trimming took off 0 bases at V and 3 bases at J, with 12 bases between the two ends.

This sequence joins TRBV10-1 and TRBJ2-7; D not resolved. Germline CDR1 is WNHNN and CDR2 is SYGVQD (reference sequence). The CDR3 loop spans 13 amino acids. V was trimmed by 3 bases and J by 0 bases, leaving 6 bases between them. The CDR3 region is CASSESHSYEQYF. DNA of the CDR3: TGCGCCAGCAGTGAAAGCCACTCCTACGAGCAGTACTTC.

The V gene is TRBV19, the J gene TRBJ1-5; the match to TRBD1 covers 7 bases. This CDR3 is built from 13 residues. The junction had 3 bases not matched to a gene; V was cut back by 5 bases and J by 5 bases. Germline loops: CDR1 LNHDA, CDR2 SQIVND (reference sequence). The CDR3: CASSGGTDQPQHF. CDR3 sequence (DNA): TGTGCCAGTAGTGGAGGGACAGATCAGCCCCAGCATTTT.

The J gene is TRBJ1-1, the V gene TRBV4-2, with 9 positions matching TRBD1. V trimming: 4 bases; J trimming: 5 bases; junction bases outside the gene matches: 8. The CDR3 is 15 residues long. In germline, CDR1 is LGHNA, CDR2 YNFKEQ. CDR3 DNA sequence: TGTGCCAGCAGCCCCCGGACAGGGGTTGGTACTGAAGCTTTCTTT. Amino acids: CASSPRTGVGTEAFF.

The chain employs TRBV30 and TRBJ1-2; 11 positions agree with TRBD1. Germline assignment: CDR1 GTSNPN and CDR2 SVGIG (reference sequence). This CDR3 has 14 residues. V gave up 1 base and J gave up 6 bases; unmatched junction bases: 4. This chain's CDR3 is CAWSGGQGVNGYTF. Here the CDR3 DNA reads TGTGCCTGGAGTGGGGGACAGGGGGTAAATGGCTACACCTTC.

The chain combines TRBV6-5 with TRBJ2-1; perhaps TRBD1 as D (6 bases). Per the germline V gene, CDR1 is MNHEY and CDR2 is SVGAGI. V dropped 5 bases and J dropped 10 bases, with 12 bases sitting between them. This CDR3 spans 12 amino acids. As DNA, the CDR3 is TGTGCCAGCAGTCTGGCTGACAGGGAGCAGTTCTTC. As protein: CASSLADREQFF.

This clone appeared once. V usage is TRBV28 and J usage is TRBJ1-3, with no clear D. This CDR3 is 14 amino acids long. V lost 2 bases and J lost 2, with 7 bases in between. Germline V gives CDR1 MDHEN, CDR2 SYDVKM. This CDR3 is CASSLTVTGNTIYF. The CDR3 DNA follows: TGTGCCAGCAGTTTAACAGTGACTGGAAACACCATATATTTT.

The chain employs TRBV9 and TRBJ1-1; D unresolved. The germline CDR1 and CDR2 sequences are SGDLS and YYNGEE. V was clipped by 1 base and J by 1 base, with 8 bases between them. The CDR3 totals 14 residues. The CDR3 spells CASSVPGANTEAFF. CDR3 nucleotides: TGTGCCAGCAGCGTACCGGGAGCGAACACTGAAGCTTTCTTT.

The V call is TRBV19, the J call TRBJ2-7; 8 positions agree with TRBD2. The CDR3 extends over 15 amino acids. Per germline, CDR1 LNHDA and CDR2 SQIVND (reference sequence). Trimming at V came to 3 bases and at J to 3 bases, leaving 7 bases not matched to a gene. The CDR3: CASSIAGGVGYEQYF. In DNA form, the CDR3 reads TGTGCCAGTAGTATCGCCGGGGGGGTCGGCTACGAGCAGTACTTC.

The chain joins TRBV7-2 to TRBJ2-7, with D maybe TRBD1 (5 bases). V lost 5 bases to trimming and J lost 3 bases, with 11 bases between them. The CDR3 has 13 amino acids. Germline V lookup: CDR1 SGHTA, CDR2 FQGNSA. CDR3 in DNA: TGTGCCAGCAGCCTGCCAGGGTTCTACGAGCAGTACTTC. Its protein product is CASSLPGFYEQYF.

V and J are TRBV30 and TRBJ1-1; weak D call: TRBD1 (5 bases). The V and J ends lost 2 bases and 3 bases respectively, with 7 bases between them. Germline lookup yields CDR1 GTSNPN and CDR2 SVGIG (reference sequence). CDR3 size: 12 residues. As DNA, the CDR3 is TGTGCCTGGAGTCAACAGGACACTGAAGCTTTCTTT. Encoded protein: CAWSQQDTEAFF.

The chain joins TRBV18 to TRBJ2-1; D uncertain. Germline CDR1 is KGHSH and CDR2 is LQKENI. There are 16 residues in the CDR3. The V and J ends lost 2 bases and 6 bases respectively, with 17 bases between them. In DNA form, the CDR3 reads TGTGCCAGCTCACCAAACGCGGCTAAACCTGGCAATGAGCAGTTCTTC. Translation: CASSPNAAKPGNEQFF.

This rearrangement joins TRBV7-9 to TRBJ2-2; D is perhaps TRBD1 (5 bases). The CDR3 runs 17 residues. V was shortened by 2 bases and J by 1 base, with 14 bases between the two germline ends. Germline CDR1 and CDR2: SEHNR and FQNEAQ (reference sequence). The CDR3 DNA reads TGTGCCAGCAGCTTAAAGTTCGGCGGACAGAACACCGGGGAGCTGTTTTTT. Amino acid sequence: CASSLKFGGQNTGELFF.

This chain connects TRBV7-2 to TRBJ2-7; tentative D call: TRBD2 (5 bases). CDR3 length equals 15 residues. Trimming pared 1 base from V and 0 bases from J, leaving 10 bases between. Germline V gene data show CDR1 as SGHTA and CDR2 as FQGNSA. The CDR3 bases are TGTGCCAGCAGCTTAGACGGACGGGGCTCCTACGAGCAGTACTTC. As protein: CASSLDGRGSYEQYF. The whole variable domain, filled in from reference TRBV7-2 and TRBJ2-7, reads GAGVSQSPSNKVTEKGKDVELRCDPISGHTALYWYRQSLGQGLEFLIYFQGNSAPDKSGLPSDRFSAERTGGSVSTLTIQRTQQEDSAVYLCASSLDGRGSYEQYFGPGTRLTVT.

The chain carries TRBV2 and TRBJ1-4; no firm D call. From germline, CDR1 is SNHLY and CDR2 FYNNEI. CDR3 size: 13 residues. Trimming took 3 bases from V and 8 from J, leaving 10 bases between them. CDR3 in amino acids: CASSDREVEKLFF. The CDR3 DNA reads as TGTGCCAGCAGTGATCGAGAGGTCGAAAAACTGTTTTTT. Looking up the rest from reference TRBV2 and TRBJ1-4 gives the full variable domain: EPEVTQTPSHQVTQMGQEVILRCVPISNHLYFYWYRQILGQKVEFLVSFYNNEISEKSEIFDDQFSVERPDGSNFTLKIRSTKLEDSAMYFCASSDREVEKLFFGSGTQLSVL.

The gene calls are TRBV19 and TRBJ1-1, with a tentative D call TRBD1 (6 bases). This CDR3 comprises 14 residues. V was pared by 2 bases and J by 4 bases, with 11 bases between. Germline CDR1 LNHDA, CDR2 SQIVND (reference sequence). The CDR3 sequence is CASSITGMGTEAFF. DNA for the CDR3: TGTGCCAGTAGTATAACAGGGATGGGCACTGAAGCTTTCTTT. The variable domain in full, with the rest retrieved from reference TRBV19 and TRBJ1-1, is DGGITQSPKYLFRKEGQNVTLSCEQNLNHDAMYWYRQDPGQGLRLIYYSQIVNDFQKGDIAEGYSVSREKKESFPLTVTSAQKNPTAFYLCASSITGMGTEAFFGQGTRLTVV.